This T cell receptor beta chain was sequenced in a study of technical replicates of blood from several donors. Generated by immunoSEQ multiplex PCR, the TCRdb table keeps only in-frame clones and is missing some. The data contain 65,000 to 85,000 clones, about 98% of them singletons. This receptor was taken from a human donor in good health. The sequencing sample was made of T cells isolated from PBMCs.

The DNA for the CDR3 is TGCGCCAGCAGCCCCTACGACTCGCGACCATACAATGAGCAGTTCTTC. Encoded protein: CASSPYDSRPYNEQFF. The chain is built from TRBV4-1 and TRBJ2-1; D call uncertain. Germline-derived CDR1 and CDR2 are MGHRA and YSYEKL. Deletions cut 4 bases from V and 4 bases from J, with 17 bases between. This CDR3 region has 16 residues.